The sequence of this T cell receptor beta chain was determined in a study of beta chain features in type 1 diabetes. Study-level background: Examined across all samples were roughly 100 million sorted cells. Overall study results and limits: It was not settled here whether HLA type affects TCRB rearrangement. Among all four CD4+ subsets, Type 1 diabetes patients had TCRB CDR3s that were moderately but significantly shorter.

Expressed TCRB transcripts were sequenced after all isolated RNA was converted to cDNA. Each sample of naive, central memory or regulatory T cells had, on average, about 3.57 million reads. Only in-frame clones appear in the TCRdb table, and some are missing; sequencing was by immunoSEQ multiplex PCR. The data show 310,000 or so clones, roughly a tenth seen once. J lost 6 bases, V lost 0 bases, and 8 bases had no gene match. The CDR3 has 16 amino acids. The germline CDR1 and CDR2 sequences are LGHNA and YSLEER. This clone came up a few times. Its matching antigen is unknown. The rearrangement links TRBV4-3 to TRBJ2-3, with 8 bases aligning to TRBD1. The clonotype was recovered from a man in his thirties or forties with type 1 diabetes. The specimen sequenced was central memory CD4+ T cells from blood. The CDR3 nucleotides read TGCGCCAGCAGCCAAGATTCCCGCGGGACAGGTGATACGCAGTATTTT. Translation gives CASSQDSRGTGDTQYF.